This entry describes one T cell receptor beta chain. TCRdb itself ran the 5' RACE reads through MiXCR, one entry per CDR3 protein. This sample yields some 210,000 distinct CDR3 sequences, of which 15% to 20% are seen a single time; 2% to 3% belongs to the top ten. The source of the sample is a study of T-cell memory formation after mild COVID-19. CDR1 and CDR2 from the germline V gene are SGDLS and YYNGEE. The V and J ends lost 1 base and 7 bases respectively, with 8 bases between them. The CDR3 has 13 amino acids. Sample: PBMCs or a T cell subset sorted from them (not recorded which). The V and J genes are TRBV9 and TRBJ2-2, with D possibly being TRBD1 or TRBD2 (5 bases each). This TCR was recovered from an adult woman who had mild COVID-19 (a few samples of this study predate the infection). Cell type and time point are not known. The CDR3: CASSVWGSGELFF. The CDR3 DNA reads TGTGCCAGCAGCGTATGGGGGAGCGGGGAGCTGTTTTTT. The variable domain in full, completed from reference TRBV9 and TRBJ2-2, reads DSGVTQTPKHLITATGQRVTLRCSPRSGDLSVYWYQQSLDQGLQFLIQYYNGEERAKGNILERFSAQQFPDLHSELNLSSLELGDSALYFCASSVWGSGELFFGEGSRLTVL.